What follows are 9 T cell receptor beta chains derived from one specimen sequenced in a study of graft-versus-host responses after intestinal transplantation. TCRdb keeps only in-frame clones here, not all; method: immunoSEQ multiplex PCR. Among over 100,000 clones listed, about 95% were seen once. Antigens of these TCRs are unknown. The sample here was unstimulated CD8+ T cells sorted from spleen or lymph node cells, taken before intestinal transplant. The receptors here all came from a human donor who received an intestinal transplant.

This chain joins TRBV28 and TRBJ2-7; maybe TRBD2 (6 bases). The CDR3 length is 14 residues. V was trimmed by 7 bases and J by 0 bases, leaving 13 bases between them. Germline V gene sequence: CDR1 MDHEN, CDR2 SYDVKM. CDR3 DNA: TGTGCCAGCAACGGGGGAACGATCTCCTACGAGCAGTACTTC. The encoded protein is CASNGGTISYEQYF.

The chain carries TRBV14 and TRBJ2-1, with D unresolved. Germline loops: CDR1 SGHDN, CDR2 FVKESK. The length of the CDR3 is 11 residues. V was clipped by 3 bases and J by 5 bases, with 2 bases between them. The CDR3 loop reads CASSHNNEQFF. Here the CDR3 DNA reads TGTGCCAGCAGCCACAACAATGAGCAGTTCTTC.

The DNA for the CDR3 is TGTGCCAGCAGCTTAGATAGGGTGGGTTACGAGCAGTACTTC. It encodes CASSLDRVGYEQYF. This chain joins TRBV7-8 and TRBJ2-7; D unresolved. CDR3 length: 14 residues. V was pared by 1 base and J by 4 bases, with 11 bases between. The germline V gene has CDR1 SGHVS and CDR2 FQNEAQ.

CDR3 in amino acids: CASTLKGLYEQYF. The DNA of the CDR3 is TGTGCCAGCACCCTAAAGGGACTATACGAGCAGTACTTC. V usage is TRBV2 and J usage is TRBJ2-5; 7 bases are shared with TRBD2. The J call may not be correct, given that the DNA end is closer to TRBJ2-7. Germline CDR1 is SNHLY and CDR2 is FYNNEI. The CDR3 has 13 amino acids.

The chain uses TRBV28 and TRBJ2-1; D gene uncertain. The CDR3 totals 11 residues. V lost 3 bases and J 6 bases, leaving 3 bases between the germline ends. CDR1 is MDHEN and CDR2 is SYDVKM in the germline V gene. The CDR3 DNA reads TGTGCCAGCAGTTTTAGCAATGAGCAGTTCTTC. It specifies CASSFSNEQFF. The full variable domain, in which reference TRBV28 and TRBJ2-1 provide the parts outside the CDR3, is DVKVTQSSRYLVKRTGEKVFLECVQDMDHENMFWYRQDPGLGLRLIYFSYDVKMKEKGDIPEGYSVSREKKERFSLILESASTNQTSMYLCASSFSNEQFFGPGTRLTVL.

The chain carries TRBV4-2 and TRBJ2-7; TRBD1 matches at 9 bases. The CDR3 is 15 residues long. Germline V CDR1 and CDR2: LGHNA, YNFKEQ. The junction had 2 bases not matched to a gene; V was cut back by 1 base and J by 1 base. CDR3 in DNA: TGTGCCAGCAGCCAAGTGACAGGGGGATCCTACGAGCAGTACTTC. Residues: CASSQVTGGSYEQYF.

This clone has only a few counts. Since a far larger clone is one base different, this is likely a read error. At the DNA level, this CDR3 is encoded by other sequences in the same sample as well. The chain is built from TRBV7-9 and TRBJ1-1, with D perhaps TRBD1 (6 bases). V lost 3 bases and J 5 bases, leaving 7 bases between the germline ends. The CDR3 is made up of 12 amino acids. Germline loops: CDR1 SEHNR, CDR2 FQNEAQ (reference sequence). The CDR3 here is CASSLRGTEAFF. CDR3 DNA: TGTGCCAGCAGCTTGAGGGGGACTGAAGCTTTCTTT.

CDR3 DNA: TGTGCCAGCAAACCAGGGGACATTGCCTATGGCTACACCTTC. It encodes CASKPGDIAYGYTF. This chain uses TRBV27 with TRBJ1-2; the D gene is possibly TRBD1 (6 bases). The CDR3 is 14 amino acids. V shed 7 bases and J shed 4 bases, with 16 bases lying between them. Germline V gene sequence: CDR1 MNHEY, CDR2 SMNVEV (reference sequence).

This rearrangement joins TRBV29-1 to TRBJ2-7; D perhaps matches TRBD1 (5 bases). The CDR3 is 12 amino acids. Trimming pared 5 bases from V and 5 bases from J, leaving 13 bases between. Germline loops: CDR1 SQVTM, CDR2 ANQGSEA. The CDR3 nucleotides are TGCAGCGTTCAAAAGGGGTCCGACGAGCAGTACTTC. Translation gives CSVQKGSDEQYF.